This T cell receptor beta chain was sequenced in a study of response to subunit inactivated influenza vaccine. Findings and caveats of the study: The authors suggested that every seasonal influenza vaccination recruits few new T cells.

This clonotype was detected only a few times. The antigen is not known. TCRdb reprocessed the RT-PCR reads with MiXCR, giving one entry per CDR3 protein. The sample shows roughly 780,000 distinct CDR3 sequences, 15% to 20% of them seen only once. This sequence was found in a man in his forties or fifties who received an inactivated influenza vaccine. Sample: PBMCs from blood, taken about 5 days after vaccination.

CDR3 region: CASSYGSGGTTRSYEQYF. In DNA, the CDR3 is TGTGCCAGCAGTTACGGTAGCGGGGGGACCACCCGATCCTACGAGCAGTACTTC. V is TRBV6-5 and J is TRBJ2-7; the match to TRBD2 covers 10 bases. J gave up 1 base and V 2 bases, and 11 bases lay outside the gene matches. CDR3 length equals 18 residues. CDR1 MNHEY and CDR2 SVGAGI come from the germline V gene.